The 15 T cell receptor beta chains below were found in one sample sequenced in a study of T cell clonotyping in hematopoietic cell transplantation. TCRdb keeps only in-frame clones here, not all; method: immunoSEQ multiplex PCR. The table has over 25,000 clones, roughly 90% seen once; the top ten hold over 8.5%. The sequencing here drew on PBMCs, taken 100 days after allogeneic stem cell transplant. The receptors originated from a female patient aged 50-60 years who had an allogeneic stem cell transplant from a related donor, so the T cells may come from the graft donor. Some clones in this sample may be carry-over from other donors' samples.

This sequence joins TRBV11-3 and TRBJ2-2; weak D call: TRBD2 (7 bases). V was clipped by 5 bases and J by 8 bases, with 15 bases between them. The V gene's germline CDR1 is SGHNT and CDR2 YENEEA. The CDR3 has 14 residues. In nucleotides, the CDR3 is TGTGCCAGCAGCAACGGACGGGGGGCTGGGGAGCTGTTTTTT. Amino acid sequence: CASSNGRGAGELFF. The full variable domain, completed using reference TRBV11-3 and TRBJ2-2, is EAGVVQSPRYKIIEKKQPVAFWCNPISGHNTLYWYLQNLGQGPELLIRYENEEAVDDSQLPKDRFSAERLKGVDSTLKIQPAELGDSAVYLCASSNGRGAGELFFGEGSRLTVL.

J is TRBJ1-2 and V is TRBV9, with TRBD1 as a possible D gene (5 bases). Germline CDR1 is SGDLS and CDR2 is YYNGEE. V was trimmed by 1 base and J by 0 bases, leaving 7 bases between them. The CDR3 covers 14 residues. The CDR3 loop is CASSVRGANYGYTF. CDR3 coding DNA: TGTGCCAGCAGCGTAAGAGGGGCTAACTATGGCTACACCTTC.

The chain is built from TRBV29-1 and TRBJ2-3; D gene unclear. V was pared by 4 bases and J by 6 bases, with 11 bases between. The germline V gene has CDR1 SQVTM and CDR2 ANQGSEA. This CDR3 is 12 amino acids long. CDR3 in amino acids: CSVAPDSDTQYF. The CDR3 DNA reads as TGCAGCGTTGCCCCAGATTCGGATACGCAGTATTTT.

The V gene is TRBV6-1, the J gene TRBJ1-4; 10 bases fit TRBD1. The germline CDR1 and CDR2 sequences are MNHNS and SASEGT. The J segment lost 7 bases and the V segment lost 3 bases, leaving 8 bases of the junction unmatched. The CDR3 length is 16 residues. The CDR3, as DNA: TGTGCCAGCAGTGAGACACCGGGACAGGGGACTGAAAAACTGTTTTTT. Amino acids: CASSETPGQGTEKLFF.

The rearrangement joins TRBV9 to TRBJ2-3; unclear D gene. CDR3 length equals 14 residues. Trimming cost V 0 bases and J 8 bases, with 13 bases left between them. Looked up from germline, CDR1 is SGDLS and CDR2 is YYNGEE. The CDR3, as DNA: TGTGCCAGCAGCGTAGTGGGCAGCCCCAGTACGCAGTATTTT. Translating gives CASSVVGSPSTQYF.

J is TRBJ2-7 and V is TRBV7-2, with no clear D. The germline gives CDR1 SGHTA, CDR2 FQGNSA. The CDR3 extends over 13 amino acids. V dropped 5 bases and J dropped 1 base, with 9 bases sitting between them. The chain's CDR3 is CASSQTPSYEQYF. CDR3 coding DNA: TGTGCCAGCAGCCAAACACCATCCTACGAGCAGTACTTC.

The CDR3 reads CASTPSGSPGGTQYF. The CDR3 DNA sequence: TGTGCCAGCACCCCTAGCGGGTCCCCCGGGGGGACCCAGTACTTC. The V gene is TRBV6-1, the J gene TRBJ2-5, with 8 nucleotides matching TRBD2. Germline V CDR1 and CDR2: MNHNS, SASEGT. V was pared by 7 bases and J by 7 bases, with 14 bases of the junction left unmatched. The length of the CDR3 is 15 residues.

CDR3 coding DNA: TGTGCCAGTAAAACGGGACACCGATTTAATGAAAAACTGTTTTTT. Translating it yields CASKTGHRFNEKLFF. The chain uses TRBV19 and TRBJ1-4, with D perhaps TRBD1 (6 bases). Looked up from germline, CDR1 is LNHDA and CDR2 is SQIVND (reference sequence). The CDR3 length is 15 residues. With 7 bases removed from V and 4 bases from J, the gap between germline ends came to 16 bases.

The chain carries TRBV19 and TRBJ1-2; a possible D gene is TRBD1 (5 bases). CDR3 length: 16 residues. CDR1 is LNHDA, CDR2 SQIVND, per germline (reference sequence). Trimming stripped 7 bases from V and 0 bases from J, with 18 bases between. The CDR3 protein is CASTPWGSATNYGYTF. The CDR3 region has the DNA TGTGCCAGTACCCCCTGGGGGTCGGCTACTAACTATGGCTACACCTTC.

The V and J genes are TRBV30 and TRBJ1-2; D is ambiguous. Trimming cost V 0 bases and J 3 bases, with 8 bases left between them. CDR1 GTSNPN and CDR2 SVGIG come from the germline V gene (reference sequence). This CDR3 region has 13 residues. As DNA, the CDR3 is TGTGCCTGGAGTGTTTCCAGGTACTATGGCTACACCTTC. It is translated as CAWSVSRYYGYTF.

The chain uses TRBV29-1 and TRBJ2-7, with 8 bases aligning to TRBD1. This CDR3 has 13 amino acids. Germline V gives CDR1 SQVTM, CDR2 ANQGSEA. V lost 4 bases, J lost 5 bases, and 7 bases stayed unmatched. This CDR3 is CSVAATGAHEQYF. The CDR3 DNA reads TGCAGCGTTGCTGCGACAGGGGCCCACGAGCAGTACTTC.

The chain has TRBV7-2 and TRBJ1-2; D is unclear. The CDR3 runs 12 residues. CDR1 is SGHTA and CDR2 is FQGNSA in the germline V gene. V was cut by 1 base and J by 5 bases, with 5 bases left in between. CDR3 in DNA: TGTGCCAGCAGCTTAGGCCCGTATGGCTACACCTTC. Its translation: CASSLGPYGYTF.

V gene TRBV5-6 combines with J gene TRBJ2-3, with D perhaps TRBD2 (7 bases). Germline CDR1 and CDR2: SGHDT and YYEEEE. Trimming removed 0 bases at V and 8 bases at J, with 25 bases between. The CDR3 has 18 amino acids. This CDR3 reads CASSLEYSKGGSGSTQYF. CDR3 nucleotides: TGTGCCAGCAGCTTGGAATATTCTAAGGGGGGGTCGGGGAGTACGCAGTATTTT.

This chain joins TRBV27 and TRBJ2-7, with D perhaps matching TRBD2 (6 bases). V was cut by 7 bases and J by 5 bases, with 21 bases left in between. This CDR3 region has 15 residues. Per the germline V gene, CDR1 is MNHEY and CDR2 is SMNVEV (reference sequence). CDR3 amino acids: CASKEAGPRSNEQYF. The CDR3 DNA reads as TGTGCCAGCAAAGAGGCGGGGCCCCGAAGTAACGAGCAGTACTTC.

In this sample, this clone turned up once. V is TRBV7-9 and J is TRBJ2-7, with D uncertain. CDR1 is SEHNR, CDR2 FQNEAQ, per germline (reference sequence). The CDR3 is 14 amino acids. V shed 1 base and J shed 0 bases, with 7 bases lying between them. The CDR3, as DNA: TGTGCCAGCAGCTTAGGCGGCCTCTCCTACGAGCAGTACTTC. It is translated as CASSLGGLSYEQYF.